The present entry profiles one T cell receptor beta chain with its context. As yet, its antigen is unknown. This entry is derived from a study of CD8+ T cells in alopecia areata. Study results and caveats: Expanded CD8+ clones among the top 100, as well as scalp clonality, were significantly decreased by tofacitinib. Scalp samples also contribute reads from the resident alphabeta T cells found in normal skin. Many expanded lesional clones persisted in scalp and blood during tofacitinib. Because one nonresponder was included, the link of baseline CD8+ expansion to response is considered uncertain.

The treatment denotes: oral pan-JAK inhibitor, 5-10 mg twice daily. The CDR3 totals 14 residues. The germline V gene encodes CDR1 SEHNR and CDR2 FQNEAQ (reference sequence). Trimming removed 6 bases from V and 9 bases from J, with 15 bases in between. Extracted RNA was reverse transcribed, and the resulting cDNA served as sequencing template. Using immunoSEQ multiplex PCR, the repertoire was profiled, and TCRdb retains in-frame clones only, with some absent. The sample holds roughly 220,000 clones; around 65% are singletons and the top ten take 1.2%. This TCR came from a human donor with alopecia areata. The starting material was CD4+ T cells sorted from blood, obtained around week 44, from a patient treated with tofacitinib. The V and J genes are TRBV7-9 and TRBJ1-6; D is possibly TRBD1 (5 bases). The CDR3 region is CASSLQLGGSPLHF. The CDR3 bases are TGTGCCAGCAGTCTGCAACTTGGGGGTTCACCCCTCCACTTT.